The text below deals with one TCR beta chain. This sample is drawn from a study of blood T cell repertoires in COVID-19. Study overall: Both acute and convalescent COVID-19 samples were obtained from the United States, Italy and Spain. PBMCs, B-cell-depleted T cells, or T cells provided the cDNA or gDNA that made up the material.

Patients from Seattle were sampled longitudinally, starting during active infection. Trimming removed 6 bases from V and 3 bases from J, with 12 bases in between. The CDR3 runs 13 residues. Germline V CDR1 and CDR2: SGHRS, YFSETQ. As handled by the study authors: Researchers report that nucleated cell counts were estimated from reference gene primer amplification. Only in-frame clones appear in the TCRdb table, and some are missing; sequencing was by immunoSEQ multiplex PCR. V, J and clone size derive from that table, while D and trimming were established from the DNA sequence. The top ten clones hold approximately 10% of a sample with under 250,000 clones, more than 75% of them seen once.

Sample: peripheral blood. The TCR comes from a man aged 50-60 years with COVID-19, enrolled during active disease. This sequence joins TRBV5-1 and TRBJ1-2; the D gene is possibly TRBD1 (5 bases). The CDR3 bases are TGCGCCAGCACCCTGTGGGGGGACTATGGCTACACCTTC. Its protein product is CASTLWGDYGYTF. The complete variable domain, with remaining parts taken from reference TRBV5-1 and TRBJ1-2, reads KAGVTQTPRYLIKTRGQQVTLSCSPISGHRSVSWYQQTPGQGLQFLFEYFSETQRNKGNFPGRFSGRQFSNSRSEMNVSTLELGDSALYLCASTLWGDYGYTFGSGTRLTVV.